Shown below are 29 T cell receptor beta chains from a single sample sequenced in a study of molecular identifiers for immune sequencing clone quantification. One entry per CDR3 protein, called by TCRdb with MiXCR from the PCR reads. This sample carries about half a million distinct CDR3 sequences, 20% to 25% of them seen once, and the ten largest clones take 0.65% to 0.95%. Sequenced material: naive CD8+ T cells from blood, with Jurkat cell RNA spiked in. Subset: FACS-sorted CD8+CD4-CCR7+CD45RA+ naive T cells. Receptors were obtained from a human donor in good health. Some libraries in this study had Jurkat cell RNA spiked in.

This clonotype has a count of ten or more. The chain uses TRBV5-1 and TRBJ1-1; D unclear. The CDR3 has 15 amino acids. Trimming stripped 3 bases from V and 5 bases from J, with 17 bases between. The germline V gene has CDR1 SGHRS and CDR2 YFSETQ. Here the CDR3 DNA reads TGCGCCAGCAGCTCGTACTCGGCGGGAGGGACTGAAGCTTTCTTT. Its protein product is CASSSYSAGGTEAFF.

Many counts were recorded for this clonotype. The chain couples TRBV6-2 or TRBV6-3 to TRBJ2-7; D may be TRBD2 (6 bases). Trimming pared 0 bases from V and 6 bases from J, leaving 12 bases between. Germline CDR1 is MNHEY and CDR2 is SVGEGT. The CDR3 contains 14 residues. CDR3 nucleotide sequence: TGTGCCAGCAGTTACTCGATCGGGAGAAGCGAGCAGTACTTC. Amino acids: CASSYSIGRSEQYF.

J is TRBJ2-3 and V is TRBV2, with 9 bases that match TRBD2. Per germline, CDR1 SNHLY and CDR2 FYNNEI. The CDR3 covers 19 residues. The V and J ends lost 0 bases and 2 bases, in that order; junction bases with no gene match: 12. The CDR3 here is CASSEAWGIAGEHTDTQYF. CDR3 coding DNA: TGTGCCAGCAGTGAAGCGTGGGGGATAGCGGGGGAACACACAGATACGCAGTATTTT.

This clonotype has ten or more counts. The gene calls are TRBV4-2 and TRBJ1-5; D is ambiguous. Germline CDR1 reads LGHNA; CDR2 reads YNFKEQ. This CDR3 has 15 residues. V dropped 1 base and J dropped 0 bases, with 7 bases sitting between them. The CDR3 region has the DNA TGTGCCAGCAGCCAAGTAGACACTAGCAATCAGCCCCAGCATTTT. This gives the protein CASSQVDTSNQPQHF.

This clonotype was seen repeatedly, ten times or more. The V gene is TRBV4-1, the J gene TRBJ2-7; possible D gene TRBD2, 7 bases. V shed 1 base and J shed 3 bases, with 16 bases lying between them. CDR1 is MGHRA and CDR2 is YSYEKL in the germline V gene. CDR3 length: 16 amino acids. CDR3 sequence (DNA): TGCGCCAGCAGCCAAGTAAGCGGGACATGGGTCTACGAGCAGTACTTC. Its translation: CASSQVSGTWVYEQYF.

This chain's CDR3 is CASGFSTGITEAFF. The CDR3 DNA reads TGTGCTAGTGGTTTCAGTACGGGCATCACTGAAGCTTTCTTT. The chain recombines TRBV12-5 with TRBJ1-1; D gene uncertain. CDR3 length: 14 residues. V lost 3 bases to trimming and J lost 4 bases, with 12 bases between them. Germline V gene data show CDR1 as LGHNT and CDR2 as FRNRAP. The variable domain in full, completed from reference TRBV12-5 and TRBJ1-1, reads DARVTQTPRHKVTEMGQEVTMRCQPILGHNTVFWYRQTMMQGLELLAYFRNRAPLDDSGMPKDRFSAEMPDATLATLKIQPSEPRDSAVYFCASGFSTGITEAFFGQGTRLTVV.

This clonotype was seen at least ten times. The chain recombines TRBV2 with TRBJ2-3; 15 bases are a match to TRBD2. Germline V gives CDR1 SNHLY, CDR2 FYNNEI. Germline trimming cut 7 bases from V and 0 bases from J; bases unmatched to any gene: 5. The CDR3 sequence is 17 residues long. CDR3 sequence reads: CASTGTSGGLSTDTQYF. The CDR3 DNA follows: TGTGCCAGCACCGGGACTAGCGGGGGGCTGAGCACAGATACGCAGTATTTT.

This clonotype was detected a few times. The rearrangement uses TRBV4-3 and TRBJ2-1; TRBD2 might be the D (6 bases). Germline CDR1 and CDR2: LGHNA and YSLEER. V lost 1 base and J lost 7, with 23 bases in between. This CDR3 comprises 18 residues. Written as DNA, the CDR3 is TGCGCCAGCAGCCAAGCCCCCCTAGCTCGGGAGCCAGGGAATGAGCAGTTCTTC. Amino acid sequence: CASSQAPLAREPGNEQFF.

Only a few counts were recorded for this clonotype. The chain carries TRBV7-9 and TRBJ2-5, with TRBD2 matching 9 bases. Germline-derived CDR1 and CDR2 are SEHNR and FQNEAQ (reference sequence). The ends lost 2 bases at V and 0 bases at J; junction bases unmatched: 16. The CDR3 extends over 20 amino acids. CDR3: CASSLLGPSGTPGDQETQYF. The CDR3 region has the DNA TGTGCCAGCAGCTTATTAGGTCCTAGCGGGACACCGGGGGACCAAGAGACCCAGTACTTC.

Concerning this clonotype: A read error may be the cause here, since a much bigger clone is one base away. The J gene is TRBJ2-5, the V gene TRBV4-1, with D tentatively TRBD2 (6 bases). The germline V gene encodes CDR1 MGHRA and CDR2 YSYEKL. This CDR3 region has 15 residues. Between the trimmed V and J ends, which lost 2 bases and 3 bases, there was a span of 13 bases. The CDR3 here is CASSQRGLPEETQYF. For the CDR3, the DNA is TGCGCCAGCAGCCAACGGGGACTTCCCGAAGAGACCCAGTACTTC.

This clonotype was observed at least ten times. J is TRBJ2-3 and V is TRBV7-9; 10 bases line up with TRBD1. V lost 4 bases and J lost 0; bases outside the gene matches: 7. The CDR3 spans 17 residues. Germline V CDR1 and CDR2: SEHNR, FQNEAQ (reference sequence). The DNA for the CDR3 is TGTGCCAGCAGCTCCCCGACAGGGGGCTGGAGCACAGATACGCAGTATTTT. Its translation: CASSSPTGGWSTDTQYF.

About this clonotype itself: A much larger clone differs by one base, so this may be a read error. V gene TRBV15 combines with J gene TRBJ2-5, with 8 bases fitting TRBD1. Germline-derived CDR1 and CDR2 are LNHNV and YYDKDF (reference sequence). There are 18 residues in the CDR3. CDR3: CATSRDERTGTIGENQYF. Written as DNA, the CDR3 is TGTGCCACCAGCAGAGATGAGAGGACAGGGACGATTGGAGAGAACCAGTACTTC.

The table lists this clonotype with many counts. V and J are TRBV27 and TRBJ2-3; no reliable D call. Between the trimmed V and J ends, which lost 5 bases and 1 base, there was a span of 13 bases. The CDR3 length is 15 residues. CDR1 and CDR2 from the germline V gene are MNHEY and SMNVEV (reference sequence). The DNA of the CDR3 is TGTGCCAGCAGTCCCCTTGGCTACGGCACAGATACGCAGTATTTT. Translation gives CASSPLGYGTDTQYF.

This clonotype was seen ten or more times. This chain uses TRBV2 with TRBJ1-1; TRBD1 is a possible D gene (6 bases). Germline values: CDR1 SNHLY, CDR2 FYNNEI. The CDR3 contains 11 residues. V was shortened by 10 bases and J by 7 bases, with 13 bases between the two germline ends. The CDR3 nucleotides read TGTGCCATCCCGGGGGCAGTTGAAGCTTTCTTT. Translating it yields CAIPGAVEAFF.

Concerning this clonotype: A much larger clone sits a single nucleotide away, making a read error possible. V is TRBV29-1 and J is TRBJ2-2, with D perhaps matching TRBD1 (5 bases). Germline-derived CDR1 and CDR2 are SQVTM and ANQGSEA. The CDR3 sequence is 15 residues long. V lost 3 bases and J lost 5, with 16 bases in between. Written as DNA, the CDR3 is TGCAGCGTTGATGCAGGGATCCTGGGGACCGGGGAGCTGTTTTTT. Translation: CSVDAGILGTGELFF.

The sample holds a few counts of this clonotype. This chain uses TRBV12-3 or TRBV12-4 with TRBJ2-1; a possible D gene is TRBD1 (6 bases). This CDR3 region has 12 residues. DNA of the CDR3: TGTGCTATAACTCAGGGGTTGAATGAGCAGTTCTTC. Its protein is CAITQGLNEQFF.

The CDR3 DNA sequence: TGTGCCAGCAGCTTAGATTCGGGTGAAGCTTTCTTT. Translating gives CASSLDSGEAFF. The chain links TRBV7-9 to TRBJ1-1, with no clear D. The CDR3 runs to 12 residues. CDR1 is SEHNR and CDR2 is FQNEAQ in the germline V gene (reference sequence). V was clipped by 1 base and J by 7 bases, with 7 bases between them.

For this clonotype: This could be a read error, since a much larger clone is one nucleotide away. The V and J genes are TRBV15 and TRBJ2-1; TRBD1 aligns across 8 bases. V gave up 0 bases and J gave up 4 bases; unmatched junction bases: 20. This CDR3 has 21 amino acids. The germline gives CDR1 LNHNV, CDR2 YYDKDF (reference sequence). CDR3 bases: TGTGCCACCAGCAGAGATCTACGTAGTCAGGGGGCACAAGGTGGATACAATGAGCAGTTCTTC. This codes for CATSRDLRSQGAQGGYNEQFF.

Comments on this clonotype: It may be a read error: a sequence one base away is much more abundant. This chain uses TRBV20-1 with TRBJ1-1; the D gene is possibly TRBD1 (6 bases). Trimming shortened V by 2 bases and J by 4 bases, and 11 bases separated the two germline ends. There are 13 residues in the CDR3. Germline V lookup: CDR1 DFQATT, CDR2 SNEGSKA (reference sequence). The CDR3, as DNA: TGCAGTGCTAGACGAGGGGGTGGCACTGAAGCTTTCTTT. Amino acids: CSARRGGGTEAFF.

There are a few counts of this clonotype. V gene TRBV20-1 combines with J gene TRBJ2-1, with D tentatively TRBD2 (7 bases). This CDR3 has 16 residues. In germline, CDR1 is DFQATT, CDR2 SNEGSKA (reference sequence). The V end was cut by 0 bases, the J end by 6 bases, with 18 bases between. CDR3 DNA sequence: TGCAGTGCTAGAGATATAGGGGGGGGGGCGGGCAATGAGCAGTTCTTC. Its translation is CSARDIGGGAGNEQFF.

This clonotype came up a few times. The V and J genes are TRBV7-9 and TRBJ2-1, with TRBD1 identical over 10 bases. This CDR3 contains 15 residues. In germline, CDR1 is SEHNR, CDR2 FQNEAQ (reference sequence). V dropped 5 bases and J dropped 4; count of bases not matched to a gene: 5. The CDR3 sequence: CASSKGTGAYNEQFF. DNA of the CDR3: TGTGCCAGCAGCAAAGGGACAGGGGCGTACAATGAGCAGTTCTTC.

In its sample, this clonotype was seen a few times. The chain couples TRBV30 to TRBJ1-4; 8 bases line up with TRBD1. Trimming removed 4 bases from V and 1 base from J; junction bases left unmatched: 11. This CDR3 has 17 residues. Germline V gene data show CDR1 as GTSNPN and CDR2 as SVGIG (reference sequence). CDR3 sequence: CAWTGSGGAGTNEKLFF. As DNA, the CDR3 is TGTGCCTGGACGGGGTCAGGGGGCGCTGGAACTAATGAAAAACTGTTTTTT. Full variable domain (missing parts from reference TRBV30 and TRBJ1-4): SQTIHQWPATLVQPVGSPLSLECTVEGTSNPNLYWYRQAAGRGLQLLFYSVGIGQISSEVPQNLSASRPQDRQFILSSKKLLLSDSGFYLCAWTGSGGAGTNEKLFFGSGTQLSVL.

Remarks on this clonotype: A read error is possible here, since a much larger clone lies one base away. V and J are TRBV5-6 and TRBJ2-3; TRBD1 is a possible D gene (5 bases). Germline-derived CDR1 and CDR2 are SGHDT and YYEEEE. The CDR3 is made up of 15 amino acids. Trimming cost V 4 bases and J 8 bases, with 20 bases left between them. CDR3 DNA sequence: TGTGCCAGCAGCCCGACGTCAGGGCCGGTTGGTACGCAGTATTTT. Protein product: CASSPTSGPVGTQYF.

This clonotype was counted at least ten times. CDR3 region: CASSHGTGSTDEQYF. DNA of the CDR3: TGCGCCAGCAGCCACGGGACAGGGAGTACCGACGAGCAGTACTTC. The V gene is TRBV4-3, the J gene TRBJ2-7; 9 bases align to TRBD1. The trim removed 3 bases at V and 5 bases at J, leaving 8 bases unmatched. The germline gives CDR1 LGHNA, CDR2 YSLEER. The CDR3 contains 15 residues.

This chain's CDR3 is CASSADGGPQYF. The CDR3 DNA is TGTGCCAGCAGCGCCGATGGCGGGCCCCAGTACTTC. The genes are TRBV9 and TRBJ2-5, with D possibly matching TRBD2 (5 bases). The V gene's germline CDR1 is SGDLS and CDR2 YYNGEE. The CDR3 is 12 amino acids. V was trimmed by 3 bases and J by 9 bases, leaving 12 bases between them.

The J gene is TRBJ2-7, the V gene TRBV14; tentative D call: TRBD1 (6 bases). The CDR3 totals 17 residues. Looked up from germline, CDR1 is SGHDN and CDR2 is FVKESK. V was shortened by 1 base and J by 1 base, with 17 bases between the two germline ends. Written as DNA, the CDR3 is TGTGCCAGCAGCCAAGTGAACTGGGGGCGCGGATCCTACGAGCAGTACTTC. Its translation: CASSQVNWGRGSYEQYF.

This clonotype has only a few counts. The chain employs TRBV29-1 and TRBJ2-7; D perhaps matches TRBD1 (5 bases). CDR1 SQVTM and CDR2 ANQGSEA come from the germline V gene. V was shortened by 0 bases and J by 6 bases, with 18 bases between the two germline ends. CDR3 size: 15 residues. As DNA, the CDR3 is TGCAGCGTTGAAGATAGGGCGACAGTCCCCGGCGAGCAGTACTTC. Translation gives CSVEDRATVPGEQYF.

This clonotype was detected only a few times. The chain couples TRBV28 to TRBJ2-7, with 11 bases that match TRBD2. CDR3 length: 15 residues. Germline V gene sequence: CDR1 MDHEN, CDR2 SYDVKM. The V segment lost 5 bases and the J segment 2 bases; nucleotides outside the gene matches: 5. CDR3 in amino acids: CASSQTSGSPYEQYF. CDR3 DNA sequence: TGTGCCAGCAGTCAAACTAGCGGGAGTCCCTACGAGCAGTACTTC.

The rearrangement links TRBV30 to TRBJ2-3, with a weak D call TRBD1 (6 bases). The length of the CDR3 is 16 residues. The germline V and J ends were trimmed by 5 bases and 0 bases, with 18 bases remaining between them. In germline, CDR1 is GTSNPN, CDR2 SVGIG (reference sequence). The CDR3 DNA reads as TGTGCCTGGGGGTCCGGGACACTCATTAGCACAGATACGCAGTATTTT. Encoded protein: CAWGSGTLISTDTQYF.